This T cell receptor beta chain was identified in a study of T cells in Graves' hyperthyroidism and ophthalmopathy. Findings of the study overall: Blood also contained most expanded thyroid clonotypes above 0.001.

Template material for amplifying TCR beta CDR3 regions consisted of RNA transcripts. The HTBI set primed first-round TCR CDR3 RT-PCR. TCRdb processed the multiplex PCR reads anew with MiXCR; each CDR3 protein has one entry. Counted here are approximately 300,000 distinct CDR3 sequences, less than 20% occurring once; the ten biggest clones make up approximately 37%. This clonotype came up a few times. Its antigen is undetermined. V gave up 8 bases and J gave up 0 bases, with 14 bases separating them. Germline V gives CDR1 SGHRS, CDR2 YFSETQ. This CDR3 has 14 residues. This clonotype was obtained from a man aged 45 to 65 with Graves' ophthalmopathy. The rearrangement joins TRBV5-1 to TRBJ1-1; D unclear. Sequences were obtained from blood. CDR3 protein: CASTWGAMNTEAFF. DNA of the CDR3: TGCGCCAGTACATGGGGAGCGATGAACACTGAAGCTTTCTTT.